The 23 T cell receptor beta chains presented below share a single source sample, sequenced in a study of blood T cell repertoires in COVID-19. Generated by immunoSEQ multiplex PCR, the TCRdb table keeps only in-frame clones and is missing some. This repertoire shows fewer than 150,000 clones, approximately 85% found once; its top ten account for about 3.6%. The specimen was peripheral blood. All receptors derive from a man in his forties with acute or convalescent COVID-19.

This chain joins TRBV5-4 and TRBJ1-6; 7 bases line up with TRBD1. The CDR3 extends over 13 amino acids. With 4 bases clipped from V and 16 bases from J, the junction kept 11 bases outside the gene matches. Germline CDR1 reads SGHNT; CDR2 reads YYREEE (reference sequence). CDR3 nucleotide sequence: TGTGCCAGCAGCCCTCACGACAGGGTAAAGCTCCACTTT. Its translation: CASSPHDRVKLHF.

The table lists this clone with a count of one. V usage is TRBV24-1 and J usage is TRBJ2-3; the match to TRBD1 covers 8 bases. Germline V gene data show CDR1 as KGHDR and CDR2 as SFDVKD. V lost 4 bases, J lost 1 base, and 3 bases stayed unmatched. The CDR3 covers 15 residues. DNA for the CDR3: TGTGCCACCAGTGACTTGGACAGGGGCACAGATACGCAGTATTTT. It specifies CATSDLDRGTDTQYF.

The chain is built from TRBV7-8 and TRBJ1-2; tentatively, D is TRBD1 (5 bases). Trimming shortened V by 1 base and J by 2 bases, and 14 bases separated the two germline ends. The CDR3 has 16 residues. Per germline, CDR1 SGHVS and CDR2 FQNEAQ. The CDR3 coding sequence is TGTGCCAGCAGCTTAGGGGGCCGAAGCCGAAACTATGGCTACACCTTC. Protein product: CASSLGGRSRNYGYTF. The variable domain in full, with the rest retrieved from reference TRBV7-8 and TRBJ1-2, is GAGVSQSPRYKVAKRGQDVALRCDPISGHVSLFWYQQALGQGPEFLTYFQNEAQLDKSGLPSDRFFAERPEGSVSTLKIQRTQQEDSAVYLCASSLGGRSRNYGYTFGSGTRLTVV.

The chain is built from TRBV10-3 and TRBJ1-3, with 9 bases aligning to TRBD1. CDR3 length: 19 residues. In germline, CDR1 is ENHRY, CDR2 SYGVKD. J lost 0 bases, V lost 0 bases, and 9 bases had no gene match. CDR3 sequence reads: CAISESTAGTGNSGNTIYF. The CDR3 region has the DNA TGTGCCATCAGTGAGTCGACGGCTGGGACAGGGAACTCTGGAAACACCATATATTTT.

The CDR3 region has the DNA TGTGCCAGCAGCTTGTTCGGGGGGGCCACCCAAGAGACCCAGTACTTC. Translating gives CASSLFGGATQETQYF. The chain recombines TRBV5-8 with TRBJ2-5; 8 nucleotides match TRBD2. J gave up 1 base and V 1 base, and 6 bases lay outside the gene matches. Germline assignment: CDR1 SGHTS and CDR2 YDEGEE. CDR3 length: 16 residues.

In DNA form, the CDR3 reads TGTGCCAGCAGCCGTGGACAGGGAAAGTATGGCTACACCTTC. The encoded protein is CASSRGQGKYGYTF. The J gene is TRBJ1-2, the V gene TRBV14; 8 nucleotides align to TRBD1. CDR1 is SGHDN, CDR2 FVKESK, per germline. V lost 4 bases and J lost 5; bases outside the gene matches: 6. The CDR3 has 14 amino acids.

The chain couples TRBV5-5 to TRBJ2-7, with TRBD1 identical over 8 bases. This CDR3 contains 14 residues. Germline V gives CDR1 SGHKS, CDR2 YYEKEE (reference sequence). Trimming took 4 bases from V and 4 from J; bases not matched to a gene: 7. As DNA, the CDR3 is TGTGCCAGCAGCCTCAGGACAGGGTGGTACGAGCAGTACTTC. It codes for CASSLRTGWYEQYF. The complete variable domain, with remaining parts taken from reference TRBV5-5 and TRBJ2-7, reads DAGVTQSPTHLIKTRGQQVTLRCSPISGHKSVSWYQQVLGQGPQFIFQYYEKEERGRGNFPDRFSARQFPNYSSELNVNALLLGDSALYLCASSLRTGWYEQYFGPGTRLTVT.

The V gene is TRBV5-1, the J gene TRBJ2-3, with D perhaps matching TRBD2 (5 bases). The V end was cut by 0 bases, the J end by 1 base, with 6 bases between. Germline-derived CDR1 and CDR2 are SGHRS and YFSETQ. This CDR3 contains 14 residues. As DNA, the CDR3 is TGCGCCAGCAGCTTGGGACTACGCACAGATACGCAGTATTTT. Translated: CASSLGLRTDTQYF.

The rearrangement joins TRBV9 to TRBJ1-2, with D tentatively TRBD1 (6 bases). Germline CDR1 SGDLS, CDR2 YYNGEE. The CDR3 length is 15 residues. Trimming shortened V by 3 bases and J by 6 bases, and 18 bases separated the two germline ends. CDR3 protein: CASSGSQGSPHGYTF. DNA of the CDR3: TGTGCCAGCAGCGGCTCACAGGGATCGCCTCATGGCTACACCTTC.

The chain couples TRBV12-5 to TRBJ1-2, with 8 bases lining up with TRBD1. This CDR3 is 14 amino acids long. V gave up 1 base and J gave up 2 bases; unmatched junction bases: 0. The germline V gene has CDR1 LGHNT and CDR2 FRNRAP. This CDR3 reads CASGLGTGNYGYTF. In nucleotides, the CDR3 is TGTGCTAGTGGTTTGGGGACAGGGAACTATGGCTACACCTTC.

The V gene is TRBV4-3, the J gene TRBJ2-1; 7 nucleotides agree with TRBD1. Germline V CDR1 and CDR2: LGHNA, YSLEER. Trimming took 0 bases from V and 3 from J; bases not matched to a gene: 11. The CDR3 extends over 18 amino acids. CDR3 region: CASSQDPKGGPDYNEQFF. The DNA for the CDR3 is TGCGCCAGCAGCCAAGACCCCAAAGGGGGCCCTGACTACAATGAGCAGTTCTTC.

The chain combines TRBV30 with TRBJ2-2; possibly TRBD2 for D (5 bases). The germline CDR1 and CDR2 sequences are GTSNPN and SVGIG (reference sequence). Trimming cost V 4 bases and J 4 bases, with 7 bases left between them. There are 12 residues in the CDR3. The CDR3 bases are TGTGCCTGGACCAGCGGCACCGGGGAGCTGTTTTTT. It encodes CAWTSGTGELFF.

This clone was counted only a few times. The genes are TRBV7-7 and TRBJ1-2; 9 bases match TRBD1. The V gene's germline CDR1 is SSHAT and CDR2 FNYEAQ (reference sequence). The V gene end was trimmed by 7 bases and the J gene end by 7 bases; junction bases not matched to a gene: 7. The CDR3 is 13 amino acids. This chain's CDR3 is CASNGTGQAGYTF. The DNA for the CDR3 is TGTGCCAGCAATGGGACAGGGCAGGCTGGCTACACCTTC.

The J gene is TRBJ2-7, the V gene TRBV18, with a possible D match to TRBD1 (6 bases). Trimming took off 3 bases at V and 3 bases at J, with 15 bases between the two ends. The CDR3 sequence is 15 residues long. Germline CDR1 reads KGHSH; CDR2 reads LQKENI. The chain's CDR3 is CASSPTGMWNYEQYF. Here the CDR3 DNA reads TGTGCCAGCTCACCTACAGGGATGTGGAACTACGAGCAGTACTTC.

This rearrangement joins TRBV5-6 to TRBJ2-1; the match to TRBD1 covers 9 bases. The CDR3 is 17 amino acids. Trimming took 2 bases from V and 5 from J; bases not matched to a gene: 11. The V gene's germline CDR1 is SGHDT and CDR2 YYEEEE. For the CDR3, the DNA is TGTGCCAGCAGCTTTAAACAGGGGGCAAACGTTAACAATGAGCAGTTCTTC. Amino acids: CASSFKQGANVNNEQFF.

A single count supports this clone. The chain carries TRBV6-5 and TRBJ2-5; 8 nucleotides line up with TRBD2. Germline V gene sequence: CDR1 MNHEY, CDR2 SVGAGI. V trimming: 4 bases; J trimming: 5 bases; junction bases outside the gene matches: 6. CDR3 length: 14 amino acids. The CDR3 DNA is TGTGCCAGCAGTTCCGGGGGGGGGCGTGAGACCCAGTACTTC. This sequence encodes CASSSGGGRETQYF.

This chain connects TRBV5-1 to TRBJ1-1, with a tentative D call TRBD1 (6 bases). The ends were cut back, 0 bases at V and 1 base at J, with 10 bases in the middle. This CDR3 has 15 amino acids. In germline, CDR1 is SGHRS, CDR2 YFSETQ. The CDR3 spells CASSLAEGQNTEAFF. CDR3 in DNA: TGCGCCAGCAGCTTGGCCGAGGGACAGAACACTGAAGCTTTCTTT. Filled out from reference TRBV5-1 and TRBJ1-1, the complete variable domain reads KAGVTQTPRYLIKTRGQQVTLSCSPISGHRSVSWYQQTPGQGLQFLFEYFSETQRNKGNFPGRFSGRQFSNSRSEMNVSTLELGDSALYLCASSLAEGQNTEAFFGQGTRLTVV.

The rearrangement links TRBV7-3 to TRBJ2-5; possibly TRBD1 for D (5 bases). Germline lookup yields CDR1 SGHTA and CDR2 FQGTGA. The length of the CDR3 is 13 residues. The ends were cut back, 5 bases at V and 3 bases at J, with 10 bases in the middle. For the CDR3, the DNA is TGTGCCAGCAGCCCCGGCAGGGAAGAGACCCAGTACTTC. Amino acid sequence: CASSPGREETQYF.

This chain uses TRBV27 with TRBJ2-3; a possible D gene is TRBD1 (8 bases). The CDR3 is made up of 20 amino acids. CDR1 is MNHEY and CDR2 is SMNVEV in the germline V gene (reference sequence). The germline V and J ends were trimmed by 0 bases and 5 bases, with 27 bases remaining between them. CDR3 sequence (DNA): TGTGCCAGCAGTTTATCAGGGACAGGAGTGTGGCAGACGGGGGGAGATACGCAGTATTTT. This encodes CASSLSGTGVWQTGGDTQYF.

This chain links TRBV27 with TRBJ2-7; D possibly corresponds to TRBD2 (6 bases). Trimming took off 8 bases at V and 6 bases at J, with 11 bases between the two ends. The CDR3 spans 11 residues. CDR1 and CDR2 (germline): MNHEY, SMNVEV (reference sequence). The CDR3 is CASGGAGEQYF. The CDR3, as DNA: TGTGCCAGCGGAGGGGCTGGCGAGCAGTACTTC.

With regard to this clone: The identical CDR3 is also encoded by other nucleotide sequences in the sample. The V and J genes are TRBV4-1 and TRBJ1-3; D might be TRBD1 (6 bases). The CDR3 has 14 amino acids. Trimming removed 2 bases from V and 1 base from J, with 6 bases in between. Germline V CDR1 and CDR2: MGHRA, YSYEKL. The CDR3 DNA follows: TGCGCCAGCAGCCAACAGGGGTCTGGAAACACCATATATTTT. Amino acid sequence: CASSQQGSGNTIYF.

V and J are TRBV7-3 and TRBJ2-1, with 11 bases identical to TRBD2. The germline V gene has CDR1 SGHTA and CDR2 FQGTGA. V dropped 4 bases and J dropped 10; count of bases not matched to a gene: 15. This CDR3 contains 17 residues. The CDR3 nucleotides read TGTGCCAGCAGCTCCCAACCTGGGCTAGCGGGGGGCGGCGAGCAGTTCTTC. As protein: CASSSQPGLAGGGEQFF.

The chain joins TRBV30 to TRBJ2-1; 8 bases are shared with TRBD2. CDR1 is GTSNPN and CDR2 is SVGIG in the germline V gene (reference sequence). V was clipped by 3 bases and J by 9 bases; unmatched bases: 13. The CDR3 is 15 residues long. CDR3 residues: CAWRREGEMWGEQFF. The CDR3 region has the DNA TGTGCCTGGAGACGGGAGGGGGAAATGTGGGGTGAGCAGTTCTTC.